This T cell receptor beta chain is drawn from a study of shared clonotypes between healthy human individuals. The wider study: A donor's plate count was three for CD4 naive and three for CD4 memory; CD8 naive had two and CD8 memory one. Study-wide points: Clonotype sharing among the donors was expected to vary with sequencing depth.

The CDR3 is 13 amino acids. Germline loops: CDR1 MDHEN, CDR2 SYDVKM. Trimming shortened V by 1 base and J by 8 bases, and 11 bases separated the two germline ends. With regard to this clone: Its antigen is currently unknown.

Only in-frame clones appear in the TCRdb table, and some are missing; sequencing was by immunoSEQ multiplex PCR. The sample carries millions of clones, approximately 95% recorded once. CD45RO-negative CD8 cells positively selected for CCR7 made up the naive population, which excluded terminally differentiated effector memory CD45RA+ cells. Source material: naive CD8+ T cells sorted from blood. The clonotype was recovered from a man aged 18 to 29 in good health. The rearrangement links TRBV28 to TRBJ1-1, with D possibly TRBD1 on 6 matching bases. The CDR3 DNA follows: TGTGCCAGCAGTTTATTCCCTACAGGGGAAGCTTTCTTT. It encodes CASSLFPTGEAFF.